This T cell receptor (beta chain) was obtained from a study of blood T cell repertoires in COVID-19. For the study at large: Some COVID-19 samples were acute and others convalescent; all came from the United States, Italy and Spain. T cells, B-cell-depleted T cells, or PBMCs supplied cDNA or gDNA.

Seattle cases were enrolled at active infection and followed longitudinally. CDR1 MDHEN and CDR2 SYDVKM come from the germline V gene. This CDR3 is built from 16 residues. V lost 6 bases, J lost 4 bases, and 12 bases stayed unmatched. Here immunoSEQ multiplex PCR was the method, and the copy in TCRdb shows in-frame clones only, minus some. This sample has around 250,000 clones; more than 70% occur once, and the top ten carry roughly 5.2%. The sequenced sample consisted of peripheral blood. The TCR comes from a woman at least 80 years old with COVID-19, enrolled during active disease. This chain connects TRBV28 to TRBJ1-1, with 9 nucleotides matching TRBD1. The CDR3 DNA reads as TGTGCCAGCAGGAAGTGGACAGGGGCGGCGGGCACTGAAGCTTTCTTT. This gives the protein CASRKWTGAAGTEAFF.